Listed below are T cell receptor beta chains from one sample, sequenced in a study of cytomegalovirus exposure and HLA in healthy donors. The repertoire was sequenced with immunoSEQ multiplex PCR; TCRdb's copy has only in-frame clones and lacks some. The sample records around 190,000 clones, less than 90% being singletons. What was sequenced was PBMCs. Receptor source: a woman in her thirties in good health and CMV-seronegative. Both conserved end residues are trimmed from each CDR3. Not every row has a clone size; where given, it reads once, few, many or a size class.

clone size,V gene,CDR3 length,CDR3 protein
NA,TRBV5-1,10,ASSPETGEAF
NA,TRBV27,10,ASSTWTGKQF
NA,TRBV5-8,14,ASSLALGQGSETQY
NA,TRBV27,12,ASSAAFSYNEQF
NA,TRBV7-8,18,ASSLKTTGQGARSNQPQH
NA,TRBV10-2,12,ASSERQGFEKLF
NA,TRBV7-9,9,ASSSPGEQF
NA,TRBV14,12,ASSPRLAGYEQY
NA,TRBV5-1,16,ASSFAGAPGSSSYEQY
NA,TRBV9,11,ASSGPGLLEQF
few,TRBV28,15,ASSLSLGLAVQETQY
NA,TRBV6-6,12,ASSYSRLAYEQY
NA,TRBV15,11,ATSRDGTIGYT
NA,TRBV19,11,ASVDRGRETQY
NA,TRBV19,11,ASTRRDTGELF
NA,TRBV5-1,13,ASSLDPGGSSEQY
NA,TRBV7-6,13,ASSRISDSYNEQF
NA,TRBV6-1,13,ASSGQGANTGELF
NA,TRBV28,11,ASKSAGGPEQF
NA,TRBV7-3,12,ASSLSPVQETQY
NA,TRBV9,12,ASSVVGGSDEQY
NA,TRBV19,10,AISTGFTEAF
NA,TRBV2,12,ASSLDRVSYEQY
NA,TRBV6-1,11,ASREDYLTEQF
NA,TRBV4-2,15,ASSQEGSSAGPDTQY
once,TRBV2,11,ASRRTGRYEQY
NA,TRBV10-3,15,AISESILSGPGNEQF
NA,TRBV7-9,12,ASSGGGLPHGYT
few,TRBV5-6,13,ASSLNRQGTDTQY
NA,TRBV5-4,13,ASSSGSTGQETQY
NA,TRBV2,13,ASSGGSLGGNTIY
NA,TRBV19,12,ASSTGLSVETQY
once,TRBV19,16,ASSIGPGQGGVNTEAF
NA,TRBV20-1,9,SASLNREQF
NA,TRBV6-1,13,ASSDTAGNGNTIY
NA,TRBV5-6,15,ASSPPTPMLFTDTQY
once,TRBV11-2,10,ASSLGLNGYT
NA,TRBV7-9,13,ASSTHRGHIGELF
NA,TRBV5-1,14,ASSLHGTTNTGELF
NA,TRBV5-1,13,ASSLAPTRGYEQY
few,TRBV7-9,13,ASSLQGAPLGEQY
NA,TRBV2,12,ASSGRQGDYGYT
NA,TRBV28,10,ASSLFLQPQH
NA,TRBV30,9,ACQVIDEQY
NA,TRBV11-1,10,ASSFWEGEAF
NA,TRBV11-2,17,ASSDMIRTGKNSGNTIY
few,TRBV13,10,ASSPIADTQY
NA,TRBV7-8,14,ASSFARLGQGGGYT
once,TRBV20-1,9,SARGQNTQY
NA,TRBV5-1,15,ASSLAPPSGGYNEQF
NA,TRBV7-9,11,ASSPRPSAGLF
NA,TRBV7-6,13,ASSSLAGVYNEQF
NA,TRBV7-3,12,ASSPRGQNYEQY
NA,TRBV28,12,ASRAGGTQETQY
NA,TRBV7-7,16,ASSLGLAGEGVGETQY
NA,TRBV5-4,12,ASSWGQHQETQY
NA,TRBV5-1,13,ASSSRAGPYNEQF
few,TRBV5-6,13,ASRGLAVHTGELF
NA,TRBV7-7,12,ASSLGQEGETQY
NA,TRBV5-6,14,ASSFLAGGSGGELF